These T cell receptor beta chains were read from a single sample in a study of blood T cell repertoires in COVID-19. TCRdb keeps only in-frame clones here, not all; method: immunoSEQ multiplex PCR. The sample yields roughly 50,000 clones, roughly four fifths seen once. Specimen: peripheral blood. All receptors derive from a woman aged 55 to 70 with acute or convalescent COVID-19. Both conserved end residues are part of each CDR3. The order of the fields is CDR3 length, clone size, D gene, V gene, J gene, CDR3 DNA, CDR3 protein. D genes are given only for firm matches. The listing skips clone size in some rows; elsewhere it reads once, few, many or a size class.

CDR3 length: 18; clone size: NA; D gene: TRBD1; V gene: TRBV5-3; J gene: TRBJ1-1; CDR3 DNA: TGTGCCAGAAGCTTGGAAACTGGGGACAGGGGGCGTAGCACTGAAGCTTTCTTT; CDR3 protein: CARSLETGDRGRSTEAFF
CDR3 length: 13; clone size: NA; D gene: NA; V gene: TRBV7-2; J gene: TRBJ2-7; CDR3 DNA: TGTGCCAGCAGCCCGTCATGGGCCGAAGAGCAGTACTTC; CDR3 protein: CASSPSWAEEQYF
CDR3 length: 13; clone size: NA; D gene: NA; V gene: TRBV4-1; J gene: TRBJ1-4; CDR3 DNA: TGCGCCAGCAGCCAAGCACAGGGTGAAAAACTGTTTTTT; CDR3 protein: CASSQAQGEKLFF
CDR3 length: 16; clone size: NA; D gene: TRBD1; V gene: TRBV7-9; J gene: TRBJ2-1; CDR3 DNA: TGTGCCAGCAGCTTAGTAGGCAGGGGGAGTGGCAGTGAGCAGTTCTTC; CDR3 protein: CASSLVGRGSGSEQFF
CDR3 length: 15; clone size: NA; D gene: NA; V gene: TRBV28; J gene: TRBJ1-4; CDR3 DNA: TGTGCCAGCAGTCGCGGGGGGGCAGGGGATGAAAAACTGTTTTTT; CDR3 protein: CASSRGGAGDEKLFF
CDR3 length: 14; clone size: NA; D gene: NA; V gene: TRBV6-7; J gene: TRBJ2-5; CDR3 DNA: TGTGCCAGCAGTTACCGACTAGTCGGGGGGACCCAGTACTTC; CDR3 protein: CASSYRLVGGTQYF
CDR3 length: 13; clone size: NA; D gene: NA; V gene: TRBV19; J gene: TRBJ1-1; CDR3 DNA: TGTGCCAGTAGCCCGGGAGTGAACACTGAAGCTTTCTTT; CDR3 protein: CASSPGVNTEAFF
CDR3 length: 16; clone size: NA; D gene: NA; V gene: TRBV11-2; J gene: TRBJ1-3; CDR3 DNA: TGTGCCAGCAGCTTAGCCAGGGCTAACTCTGGAAACACCATATATTTT; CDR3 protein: CASSLARANSGNTIYF
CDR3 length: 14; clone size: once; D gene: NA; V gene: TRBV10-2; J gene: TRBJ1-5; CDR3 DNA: TGCGCCAGCAGTGGACTCCCGGGCAATCAGCCCCAGCATTTT; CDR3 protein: CASSGLPGNQPQHF
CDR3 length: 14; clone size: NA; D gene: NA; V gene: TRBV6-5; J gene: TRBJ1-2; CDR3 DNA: TGTGCCAGCGGAACGGGGGGCTCGTTGCGGGGCTACACCTTC; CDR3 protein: CASGTGGSLRGYTF
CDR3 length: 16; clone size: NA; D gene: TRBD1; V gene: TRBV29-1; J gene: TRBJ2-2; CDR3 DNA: TGCAGCGGTAGACATACAGGGGGCGCGGGCACCGGGGAGCTGTTTTTT; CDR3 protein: CSGRHTGGAGTGELFF
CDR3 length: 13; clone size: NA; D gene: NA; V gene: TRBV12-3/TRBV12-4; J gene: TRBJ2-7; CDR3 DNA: TGTGCCAGCAGTTTCCTAGCACGCGAGACGCAGTACTTC; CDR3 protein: CASSFLARETQYF
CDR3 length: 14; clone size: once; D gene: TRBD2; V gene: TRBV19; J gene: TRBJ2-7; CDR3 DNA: TGTGCCAGTAGTATCTATGGGAGGGCCTACGAGCAGTACTTC; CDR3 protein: CASSIYGRAYEQYF
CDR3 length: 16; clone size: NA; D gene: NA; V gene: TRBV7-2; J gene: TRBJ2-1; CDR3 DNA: TGTGCCAGCAGATCCAGCGGGACATACTCCTACAATGAGCAGTTCTTC; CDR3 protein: CASRSSGTYSYNEQFF
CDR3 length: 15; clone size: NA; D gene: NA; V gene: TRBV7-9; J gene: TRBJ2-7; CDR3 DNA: TGTGCCAGCAGCCCCGGTGGGACAACTTCCTACGAGCAGTACTTC; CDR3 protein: CASSPGGTTSYEQYF
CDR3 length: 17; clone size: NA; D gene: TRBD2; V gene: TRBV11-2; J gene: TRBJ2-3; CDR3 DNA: TGTGCCAGCAGCTTAGGGACTAGCGGTGCTAGCACAGATACGCAGTATTTT; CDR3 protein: CASSLGTSGASTDTQYF
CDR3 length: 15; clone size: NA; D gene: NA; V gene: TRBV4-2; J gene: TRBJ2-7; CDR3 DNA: TGTGCCAGCAGCCAAGTTTCCGGTCCTCGGGACGAGCAGTACTTC; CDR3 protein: CASSQVSGPRDEQYF
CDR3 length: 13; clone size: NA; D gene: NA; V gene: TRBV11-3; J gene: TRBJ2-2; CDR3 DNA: TGTGCCAGCAGCCCATCGGTCACCGGGGAGCTGTTTTTT; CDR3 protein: CASSPSVTGELFF
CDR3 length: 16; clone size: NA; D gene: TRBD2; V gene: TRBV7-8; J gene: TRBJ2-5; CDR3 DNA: TGTGCCAGCATCCCCCTCGGGACTAGCCTGCGGGAGACCCAGTACTTC; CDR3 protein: CASIPLGTSLRETQYF
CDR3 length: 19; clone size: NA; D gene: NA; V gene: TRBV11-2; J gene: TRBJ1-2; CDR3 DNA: TGTGCCAGCAGCTTAAACCCCGGGAGGGCCCGACAGTTTAACTATGGCTACACCTTC; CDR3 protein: CASSLNPGRARQFNYGYTF
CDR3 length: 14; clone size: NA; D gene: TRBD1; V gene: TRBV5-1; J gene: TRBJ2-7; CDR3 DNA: TGCGCCAGCAGCGCCGCACAGGGGGTACACGAGCAGTACTTC; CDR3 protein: CASSAAQGVHEQYF
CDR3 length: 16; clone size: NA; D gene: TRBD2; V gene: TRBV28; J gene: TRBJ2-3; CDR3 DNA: TGTGCCAGCAGTTCACGAGGACTAGCGGGGGGAGATACGCAGTATTTT; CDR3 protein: CASSSRGLAGGDTQYF
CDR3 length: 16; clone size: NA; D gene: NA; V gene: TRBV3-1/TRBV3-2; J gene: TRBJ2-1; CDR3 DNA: TGTGCCAGCAGCCAAATCGGGGGAGCAGGGCCGGATGAGCAGTTCTTC; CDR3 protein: CASSQIGGAGPDEQFF
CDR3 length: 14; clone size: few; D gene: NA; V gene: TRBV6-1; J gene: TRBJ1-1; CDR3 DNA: TGTGCCAGCAGTGAAACGAGGGGGAGCACTGAAGCTTTCTTT; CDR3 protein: CASSETRGSTEAFF
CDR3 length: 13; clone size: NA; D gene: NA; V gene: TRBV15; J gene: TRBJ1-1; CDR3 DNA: TGTGCCACCAGTGGCGGGGTCAACACTGAAGCTTTCTTT; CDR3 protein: CATSGGVNTEAFF
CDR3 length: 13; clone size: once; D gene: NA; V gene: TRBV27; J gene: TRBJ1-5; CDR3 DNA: TGTGCCACCATGGGAGGGCCCAATCAGCCCCAGCATTTT; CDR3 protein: CATMGGPNQPQHF
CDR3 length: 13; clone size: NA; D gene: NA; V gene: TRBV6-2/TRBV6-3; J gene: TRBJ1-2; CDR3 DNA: TGTGCCAGCAGTTACAGAGCCGGGAATGGCTACACCTTC; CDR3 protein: CASSYRAGNGYTF
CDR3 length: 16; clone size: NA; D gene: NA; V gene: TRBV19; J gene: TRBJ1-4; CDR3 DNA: TGTGCCAGTAGTATGACAGCGACGATCGGTAATGAAAAACTGTTTTTT; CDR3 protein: CASSMTATIGNEKLFF
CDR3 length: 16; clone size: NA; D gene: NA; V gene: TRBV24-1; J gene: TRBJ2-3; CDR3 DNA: TGTGCCACCAGTGACCGTACAGGGGACTCGTGGGATACGCAGTATTTT; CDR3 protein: CATSDRTGDSWDTQYF
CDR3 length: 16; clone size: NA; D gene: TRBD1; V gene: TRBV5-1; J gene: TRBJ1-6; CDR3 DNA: TGCGCCAGCAGCTTGTCCAACGGGACAGGGAAATCACCCCTCCACTTT; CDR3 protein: CASSLSNGTGKSPLHF
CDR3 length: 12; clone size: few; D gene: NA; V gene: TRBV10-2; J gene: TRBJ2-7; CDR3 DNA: TGCGCCAGCAGCCTAAGCGCCTACGAGCAGTACTTC; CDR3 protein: CASSLSAYEQYF
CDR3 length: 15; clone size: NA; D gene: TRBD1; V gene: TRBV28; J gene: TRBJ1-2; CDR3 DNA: TGTGCCAGCAGTACTCCGGGACAGGGTAACTATGGCTACACCTTC; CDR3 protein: CASSTPGQGNYGYTF
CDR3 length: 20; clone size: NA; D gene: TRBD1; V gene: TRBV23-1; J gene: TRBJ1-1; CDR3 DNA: TGCGCCAGCAGTCAATCGATTGTAGGACAGGGATTTTCGTTTGGGACTGAAGCTTTCTTT; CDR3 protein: CASSQSIVGQGFSFGTEAFF
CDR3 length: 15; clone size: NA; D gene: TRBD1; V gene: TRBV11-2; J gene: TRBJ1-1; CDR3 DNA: TGTGCCAGCAGCTCCTCGGACAGGGGGGGCACTGAAGCTTTCTTT; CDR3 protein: CASSSSDRGGTEAFF
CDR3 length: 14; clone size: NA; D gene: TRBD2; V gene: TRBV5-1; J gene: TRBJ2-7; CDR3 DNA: TGCGCCAGCAGCCCCGGACTAGCGGGGGACGAGCAGTACTTC; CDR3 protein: CASSPGLAGDEQYF
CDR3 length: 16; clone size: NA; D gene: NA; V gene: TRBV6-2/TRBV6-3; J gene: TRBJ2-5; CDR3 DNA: TGTGCCAGCAGTTTCGAGTTACTAGGCGTCCAAGAGACCCAGTACTTC; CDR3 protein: CASSFELLGVQETQYF
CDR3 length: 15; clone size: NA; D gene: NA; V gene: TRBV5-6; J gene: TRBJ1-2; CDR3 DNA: TGTGCCAGCAGCTTGGCCCCGACATCTAACTATGGCTACACCTTC; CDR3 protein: CASSLAPTSNYGYTF
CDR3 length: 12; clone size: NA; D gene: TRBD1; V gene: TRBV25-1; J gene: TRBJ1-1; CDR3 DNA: TGTGCCAGCCGGACAGGGGGGACTGAAGCTTTCTTT; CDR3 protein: CASRTGGTEAFF
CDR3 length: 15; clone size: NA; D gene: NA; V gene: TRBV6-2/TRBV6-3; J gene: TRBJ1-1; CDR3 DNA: TGTGCCAGCAGTTACTCAGGCAGGGGGAACACTGAAGCTTTCTTT; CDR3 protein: CASSYSGRGNTEAFF
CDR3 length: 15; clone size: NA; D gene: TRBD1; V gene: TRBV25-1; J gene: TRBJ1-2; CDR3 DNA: TGTGCCAGCAGTGATCCCGCCGGGACAGAAGCGGGCTACACCTTC; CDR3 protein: CASSDPAGTEAGYTF
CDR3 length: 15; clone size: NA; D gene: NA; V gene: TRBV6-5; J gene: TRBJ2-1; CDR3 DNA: TGTGCCAGCAGGATGGAGGGGGCCTCCTACAATGAGCAGTTCTTC; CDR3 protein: CASRMEGASYNEQFF
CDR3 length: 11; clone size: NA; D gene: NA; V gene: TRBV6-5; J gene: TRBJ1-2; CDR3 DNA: TGTGCCAGCACCAGTAACTATGGCTACACCTTC; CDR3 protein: CASTSNYGYTF
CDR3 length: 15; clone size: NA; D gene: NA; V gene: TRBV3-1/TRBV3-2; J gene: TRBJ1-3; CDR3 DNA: TGTGCCAGCAGCCAAGATGTTTCAGGGAGAAACACCATATATTTT; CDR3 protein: CASSQDVSGRNTIYF
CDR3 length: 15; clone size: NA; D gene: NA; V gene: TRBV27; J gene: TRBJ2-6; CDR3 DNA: TGTGCCAGCAGTCTATACAGGGGGGGGACCAACGTCCTGACTTTC; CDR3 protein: CASSLYRGGTNVLTF
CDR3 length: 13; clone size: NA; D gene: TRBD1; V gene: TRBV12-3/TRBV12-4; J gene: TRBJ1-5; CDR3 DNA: TGTGCCAGCAGGACAGGGGGAAGTCAGCCCCAGCATTTT; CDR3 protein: CASRTGGSQPQHF
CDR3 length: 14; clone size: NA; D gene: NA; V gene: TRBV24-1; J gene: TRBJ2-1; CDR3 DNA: TGTGCCACCAGTGATTCCGGGAACCACAATGAGCAGTTCTTC; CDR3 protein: CATSDSGNHNEQFF
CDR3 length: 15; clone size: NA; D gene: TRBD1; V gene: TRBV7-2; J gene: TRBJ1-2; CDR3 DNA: TGTGCCAGTATACCCTCAAACAGGGGTTCGGGGGGCTACACCTTC; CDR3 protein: CASIPSNRGSGGYTF
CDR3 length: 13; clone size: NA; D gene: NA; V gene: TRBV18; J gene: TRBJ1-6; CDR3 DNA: TGTGCCAGCTCACCACGCGCGGATTCACCCCTCCACTTT; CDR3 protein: CASSPRADSPLHF
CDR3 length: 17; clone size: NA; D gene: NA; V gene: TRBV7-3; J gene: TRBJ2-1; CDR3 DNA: TGTGCCAGCAGCCTCCACCACAGGGTCTCCGGGGGGAATGAGCAGTTCTTC; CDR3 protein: CASSLHHRVSGGNEQFF
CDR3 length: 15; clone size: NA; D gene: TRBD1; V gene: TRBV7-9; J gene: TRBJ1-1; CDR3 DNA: TGTGCCAGCAGCTCCTGGACAGGCTTGAACACTGAAGCTTTCTTT; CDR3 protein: CASSSWTGLNTEAFF
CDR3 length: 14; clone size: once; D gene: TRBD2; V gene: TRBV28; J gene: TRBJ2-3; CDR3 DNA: TGTGCCAGCAGCATAGCGGGGGGATTAAATACGCAGTATTTT; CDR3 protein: CASSIAGGLNTQYF
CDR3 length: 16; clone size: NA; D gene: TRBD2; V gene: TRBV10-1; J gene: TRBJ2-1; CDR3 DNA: TGCGCCAGCAGTGATCGTAGCGGGACGACCTACAATGAGCAGTTCTTC; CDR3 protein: CASSDRSGTTYNEQFF